These 21 T cell receptor beta chains share one sample of origin, sequenced in a study of CD8 T cells in Susac syndrome. Random hexamers were used to reverse transcribe the RNA input (about 0.5 to 1 ug). TCRdb ran MiXCR on the immunoSEQ multiplex PCR reads and lists one entry per CDR3 protein. The data contain approximately 140,000 distinct CDR3 sequences, around 75% of them seen just once; the ten biggest clones take up roughly 0.53%. The sample comprised CD8+ T cells from PBMCs. Receptors were obtained from a human donor with multiple sclerosis.

V usage is TRBV5-6 and J usage is TRBJ1-2; D is perhaps TRBD1 (5 bases). CDR3 length: 14 amino acids. V was shortened by 2 bases and J by 3 bases, with 11 bases between the two germline ends. CDR1 and CDR2 from the germline V gene are SGHDT and YYEEEE. CDR3 sequence: CASSLWWGDYGYTF. Here the CDR3 DNA reads TGTGCCAGCAGCTTATGGTGGGGGGACTATGGCTACACCTTC.

The gene calls are TRBV9 and TRBJ2-7, with a weak D call TRBD2 (6 bases). The CDR3 loop spans 12 amino acids. V was shortened by 0 bases and J by 5 bases, with 6 bases between the two germline ends. Germline V CDR1 and CDR2: SGDLS, YYNGEE. The CDR3 sequence is CASSVGGDEQYF. The CDR3 DNA sequence: TGTGCCAGCAGCGTAGGGGGGGACGAGCAGTACTTC.

The rearrangement joins TRBV9 to TRBJ2-2; D remains ambiguous. Germline V gene lookup returns CDR1 SGDLS and CDR2 YYNGEE. Deletions cut 3 bases from V and 1 base from J, with 4 bases between. The CDR3 has 13 residues. For the CDR3, the DNA is TGTGCCAGCAGCGCCCAGAACACCGGGGAGCTGTTTTTT. It codes for CASSAQNTGELFF.

This clonotype was found a few times. V gene TRBV5-1 combines with J gene TRBJ2-7; D perhaps matches TRBD2 (5 bases). Germline loops: CDR1 SGHRS, CDR2 YFSETQ. The CDR3 length is 15 residues. V was pared by 2 bases and J by 6 bases, with 18 bases between. The CDR3 DNA sequence: TGCGCCAGCAGCTTCGAGGGTCAGACCCAAGGCGAGCAGTACTTC. It yields the protein CASSFEGQTQGEQYF.

The chain couples TRBV30 to TRBJ2-7; D gene uncertain. Per germline, CDR1 GTSNPN and CDR2 SVGIG (reference sequence). Trimming took off 2 bases at V and 2 bases at J, with 4 bases between the two ends. The CDR3 extends over 11 amino acids. CDR3 amino acids: CAWSLAYEQYF. The CDR3 bases are TGTGCCTGGAGTCTTGCCTACGAGCAGTACTTC.

The V and J genes are TRBV14 and TRBJ1-1; 8 nucleotides agree with TRBD1. Germline V lookup: CDR1 SGHDN, CDR2 FVKESK. Trimming cost V 4 bases and J 1 base; bases outside gene matches: 17. This CDR3 contains 19 residues. This CDR3 reads CASSRYLGAGGAENTEAFF. The CDR3 coding sequence is TGTGCCAGCAGCCGCTATTTGGGGGCAGGGGGCGCGGAGAACACTGAAGCTTTCTTT. Filled out from reference TRBV14 and TRBJ1-1, the complete variable domain reads EAGVTQFPSHSVIEKGQTVTLRCDPISGHDNLYWYRRVMGKEIKFLLHFVKESKQDESGMPNNRFLAERTGGTYSTLKVQPAELEDSGVYFCASSRYLGAGGAENTEAFFGQGTRLTVV.

This rearrangement joins TRBV5-4 to TRBJ2-1; no clear D. The CDR3 is made up of 11 amino acids. V dropped 7 bases and J dropped 5 bases, with 7 bases sitting between them. Germline loops: CDR1 SGHNT, CDR2 YYREEE (reference sequence). The chain's CDR3 is CASGVNNEQFF. Here the CDR3 DNA reads TGTGCCAGCGGGGTAAACAATGAGCAGTTCTTC.

The gene calls are TRBV11-2 and TRBJ1-4; D remains ambiguous. V was shortened by 5 bases and J by 10 bases, with 17 bases between the two germline ends. Germline V gives CDR1 SGHAT, CDR2 FQNNGV. The CDR3 spans 14 residues. In nucleotides, the CDR3 is TGTGCCAGCAGCACTTGGACCGCCGGGAGAAAACTGTTTTTT. Amino acids: CASSTWTAGRKLFF.

This chain's CDR3 is CASSSTAADSFYGYTF. The CDR3 bases are TGTGCCAGCAGCTCGACCGCTGCGGACAGTTTCTATGGCTACACCTTC. The chain joins TRBV7-9 to TRBJ1-2; a possible D gene is TRBD1 (6 bases). Germline V lookup: CDR1 SEHNR, CDR2 FQNEAQ (reference sequence). V lost 4 bases and J 4 bases, leaving 19 bases between the germline ends. This CDR3 has 16 residues.

The chain joins TRBV19 to TRBJ2-6; TRBD1 matches at 8 bases. The CDR3 is 18 residues long. Germline V gene sequence: CDR1 LNHDA, CDR2 SQIVND (reference sequence). Trimming took 3 bases from V and 1 from J; bases not matched to a gene: 8. CDR3 region: CASSISSGQASGANVLTF. The DNA for the CDR3 is TGTGCCAGTAGTATCTCCTCGGGACAGGCTTCTGGGGCCAACGTCCTGACTTTC. Filled out from reference TRBV19 and TRBJ2-6, the complete variable domain reads DGGITQSPKYLFRKEGQNVTLSCEQNLNHDAMYWYRQDPGQGLRLIYYSQIVNDFQKGDIAEGYSVSREKKESFPLTVTSAQKNPTAFYLCASSISSGQASGANVLTFGAGSRLTVL.

This clonotype has just one count. The CDR3 sequence is CSVLGTYNTEAFF. For the CDR3, the DNA is TGCAGCGTATTAGGGACATATAACACTGAAGCTTTCTTT. V and J are TRBV29-1 and TRBJ1-1, with D possibly TRBD1 on 6 matching bases. This CDR3 has 13 residues. Trimming removed 6 bases at V and 2 bases at J, with 13 bases between. CDR1 SQVTM and CDR2 ANQGSEA come from the germline V gene.

V and J are TRBV7-8 and TRBJ1-5, with unresolved D. The CDR3 has 20 residues. CDR1 and CDR2 (germline): SGHVS, FQNEAQ. V shed 5 bases and J shed 0 bases, with 26 bases lying between them. The CDR3 reads CASSPRPKGTVAYSNQPQHF. CDR3 DNA sequence: TGTGCCAGCAGCCCCCGCCCGAAAGGTACCGTCGCTTATAGCAATCAGCCCCAGCATTTT.

This chain connects TRBV4-1 to TRBJ1-1; D might be TRBD1 (6 bases). Germline assignment: CDR1 MGHRA and CDR2 YSYEKL. This CDR3 has 16 residues. The V end lost 4 bases, the J end lost 4 bases, and 19 bases lay between the germline ends. CDR3 nucleotides: TGCGCCAGCAGCCCCCCCTCGGCCGAAGGGGGCACTGAAGCTTTCTTT. The encoded protein is CASSPPSAEGGTEAFF.

V gene TRBV13 combines with J gene TRBJ2-1; 7 bases are a match to TRBD1. CDR1 and CDR2 from the germline V gene are PRHDT and FYEKMQ (reference sequence). This CDR3 has 16 residues. Trimming took 5 bases from V and 10 from J; bases not matched to a gene: 17. CDR3 region: CASSNTYRGNSQEQFF. CDR3 DNA: TGTGCCAGCAGCAACACGTACAGGGGTAATAGTCAAGAGCAGTTCTTC.

On this clonotype itself: Because it lacks the conserved phenylalanine or tryptophan at the end, this CDR3 is likely a read error. The genes are TRBV27 and TRBJ2-5, with no clear D. Germline V gives CDR1 MNHEY, CDR2 SMNVEV (reference sequence). Trimming took 2 bases from V and 2 from J, leaving 9 bases between them. The CDR3 loop spans 14 amino acids. CDR3 amino acids: CASSLIPLQETQYL. The CDR3 DNA sequence: TGTGCCAGCAGTTTAATCCCTCTTCAAGAGACCCAGTACCTC.

The V call is TRBV20-1, the J call TRBJ2-1, with D perhaps matching TRBD2 (7 bases). This CDR3 contains 16 residues. V lost 3 bases and J 8 bases, leaving 23 bases between the germline ends. Germline loops: CDR1 DFQATT, CDR2 SNEGSKA (reference sequence). In DNA, the CDR3 is TGCAGTGCTAGGGGAGGGGGGGCCCATCTTTTCTATGAGCAGTTCTTC. Amino acids: CSARGGGAHLFYEQFF.

The rearrangement uses TRBV19 and TRBJ1-5; unclear D gene. Per the germline V gene, CDR1 is LNHDA and CDR2 is SQIVND (reference sequence). The CDR3 is 16 amino acids. V lost 7 bases and J lost 2, with 18 bases in between. The CDR3 protein is CASTPALREGNQPQHF. CDR3 DNA: TGTGCCAGTACCCCGGCCCTGAGGGAAGGCAATCAGCCCCAGCATTTT.

As concerns this clonotype: Sequence at one end of the junction differs from germline and may be a read error. The CDR3 nucleotides are TGTGCCAGCAGCTCCCCAATTGGGCGACCGACACATCACTTC. It codes for CASSSPIGRPTHHF. The chain couples TRBV7-9 to TRBJ2-7; D ambiguous. CDR1 is SEHNR and CDR2 is FQNEAQ in the germline V gene (reference sequence). This CDR3 comprises 14 residues.

The chain links TRBV19 to TRBJ1-1; the match to TRBD1 covers 12 bases. V dropped 3 bases and J dropped 5; count of bases not matched to a gene: 7. The CDR3 totals 16 residues. Germline lookup yields CDR1 LNHDA and CDR2 SQIVND (reference sequence). CDR3 coding DNA: TGTGCCAGTAGTATTGGGGACAGGGGGCTTCGGACTGAAGCTTTCTTT. Amino acids: CASSIGDRGLRTEAFF.

The rearrangement joins TRBV7-9 to TRBJ2-3, with 8 bases aligning to TRBD1. V lost 2 bases and J lost 4; bases outside the gene matches: 5. Germline V lookup: CDR1 SEHNR, CDR2 FQNEAQ (reference sequence). CDR3 length: 15 residues. The CDR3 bases are TGTGCCAGCAGCTTAAGACAGGGGCTAGCAGATACGCAGTATTTT. Protein: CASSLRQGLADTQYF. The whole variable domain, remainder taken from reference TRBV7-9 and TRBJ2-3, is DTGVSQNPRHKITKRGQNVTFRCDPISEHNRLYWYRQTLGQGPEFLTYFQNEAQLEKSRLLSDRFSAERPKGSFSTLEIQRTEQGDSAMYLCASSLRQGLADTQYFGPGTRLTVL.

This clonotype was recorded a few times. The chain uses TRBV9 and TRBJ2-5; TRBD2 might be the D (7 bases). Germline V gene sequence: CDR1 SGDLS, CDR2 YYNGEE. This CDR3 contains 15 residues. Deletions cut 3 bases from V and 5 bases from J, with 17 bases between. The chain's CDR3 is CASSALGGGWETQYF. The CDR3, as DNA: TGTGCCAGCAGCGCCTTGGGGGGGGGCTGGGAGACCCAGTACTTC.